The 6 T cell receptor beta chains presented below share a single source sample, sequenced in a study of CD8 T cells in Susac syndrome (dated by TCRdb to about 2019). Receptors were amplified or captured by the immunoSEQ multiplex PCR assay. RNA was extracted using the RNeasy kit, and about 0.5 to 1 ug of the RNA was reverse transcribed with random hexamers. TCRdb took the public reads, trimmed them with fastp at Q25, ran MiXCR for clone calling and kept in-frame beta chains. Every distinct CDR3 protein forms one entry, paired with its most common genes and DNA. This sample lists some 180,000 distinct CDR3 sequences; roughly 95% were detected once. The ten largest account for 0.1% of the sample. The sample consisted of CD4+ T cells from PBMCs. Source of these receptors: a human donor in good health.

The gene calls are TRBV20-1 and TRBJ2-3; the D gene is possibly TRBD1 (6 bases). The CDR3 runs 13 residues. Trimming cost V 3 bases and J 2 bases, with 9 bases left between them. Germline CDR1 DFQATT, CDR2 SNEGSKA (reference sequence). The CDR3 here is CSASDRNTDTQYF. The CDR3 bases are TGCAGTGCTAGCGACAGGAACACAGATACGCAGTATTTT.

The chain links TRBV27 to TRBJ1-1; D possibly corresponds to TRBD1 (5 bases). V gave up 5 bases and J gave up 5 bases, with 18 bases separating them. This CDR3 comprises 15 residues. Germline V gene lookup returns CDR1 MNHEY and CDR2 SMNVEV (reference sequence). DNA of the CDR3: TGTGCCAGCAGTACGAGACAGATTAGGCGGACTGAAGCTTTCTTT. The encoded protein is CASSTRQIRRTEAFF.

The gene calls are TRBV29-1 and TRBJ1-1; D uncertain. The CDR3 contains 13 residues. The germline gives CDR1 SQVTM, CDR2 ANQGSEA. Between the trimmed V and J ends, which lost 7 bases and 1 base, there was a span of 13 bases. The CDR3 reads CSGRAGWNTEAFF. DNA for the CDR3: TGCAGCGGGCGAGCTGGGTGGAACACTGAAGCTTTCTTT.

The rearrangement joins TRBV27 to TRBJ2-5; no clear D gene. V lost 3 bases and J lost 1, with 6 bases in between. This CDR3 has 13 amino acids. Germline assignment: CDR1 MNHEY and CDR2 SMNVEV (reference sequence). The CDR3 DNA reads TGTGCCAGCAGTTTGTTGCCCCAAGAGACCCAGTACTTC. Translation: CASSLLPQETQYF.

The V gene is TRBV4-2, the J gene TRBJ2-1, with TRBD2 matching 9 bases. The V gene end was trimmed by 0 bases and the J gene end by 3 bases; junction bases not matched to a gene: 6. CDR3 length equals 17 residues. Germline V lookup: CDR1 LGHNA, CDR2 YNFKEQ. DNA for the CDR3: TGTGCCAGCAGCCAAGAAAGAGCGGGAGGAGACTACAATGAGCAGTTCTTC. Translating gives CASSQERAGGDYNEQFF.

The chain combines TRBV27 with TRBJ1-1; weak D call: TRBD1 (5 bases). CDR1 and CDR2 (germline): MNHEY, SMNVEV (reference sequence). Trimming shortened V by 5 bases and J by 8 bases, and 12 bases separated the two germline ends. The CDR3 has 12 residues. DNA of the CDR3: TGTGCCAGCAGTACAACAGGCATCGAAGCTTTCTTT. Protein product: CASSTTGIEAFF.